The sequence of this T cell receptor (beta chain) was determined in a study of regulatory T cells in long-lasting Graves disease. The time point denotes: newly diagnosed GD, antithyroid drugs for less than 3 months. Isolated PBMC RNA provided the starting material for the TCR library. For TCR beta, libraries came from iRepertoire HTBI primers and Arm-PCR of CDR3 regions. Via MiXCR, TCRdb re-called the multiplex PCR reads, giving one row per CDR3 protein. This sample has 550,000 to 650,000 distinct CDR3 sequences, with roughly 16% found just once. General study results and limits: Clonotypes that were public and shared totalled approximately 3,000 in persistent patients versus over 800 in new patients.

This clonotype was seen repeatedly, ten times or more. The antigen is unknown. This CDR3 region has 13 residues. With 1 base removed from V and 9 bases from J, the gap between germline ends came to 12 bases. Germline CDR1 LGHDT, CDR2 YNNKEL (reference sequence). These data also featured in a second study, about T cells in Graves' hyperthyroidism and ophthalmopathy.

The chain uses TRBV3-1 and TRBJ1-2, with D possibly matching TRBD1 (5 bases). This clonotype originated in a young man with Graves disease. Sequencing was performed on peripheral blood mononuclear cells (PBMCs), taken at new diagnosis, from a patient treated with antithyroid drugs. The CDR3 reads CASSQAQGNSYTF. CDR3 DNA sequence: TGTGCCAGCAGCCAAGCGCAGGGTAATAGCTACACCTTC. The complete variable domain, with remaining parts taken from reference TRBV3-1 and TRBJ1-2, reads DTAVSQTPKYLVTQMGNDKSIKCEQNLGHDTMYWYKQDSKKFLKIMFSYNNKELIINETVPNRFSPKSPDKAHLNLHINSLELGDSAVYFCASSQAQGNSYTFGSGTRLTVV.